This is a list of T cell receptor beta chains from one sample in a study of regulatory T cells in long-lasting Graves disease. Each CDR3 protein is one row after TCRdb ran MiXCR on the multiplex PCR reads. Altogether 350,000 to 500,000 distinct CDR3 sequences are present, 15% to 20% being singletons, with the ten largest covering about a quarter. This same sample was also taken into another study, of T cells in Graves' hyperthyroidism and ophthalmopathy.

Sequences were derived from peripheral blood mononuclear cells (PBMCs), sampled at new diagnosis, from a patient treated with antithyroid drugs. These receptors were taken from a woman between 18 and 30 years old with Graves disease. Both conserved end residues are trimmed from each CDR3.

>14|TRBV28|TRBJ1-5
ASSFRLTGGNQPQH
>9|TRBV7-2|TRBJ2-4
ASSLGGTTY
>9|TRBV29-1|TRBJ2-7
SVGRTDEQY
>12|TRBV7-3|TRBJ2-3
ASSLSGGADTQY
>12|TRBV3-1|TRBJ2-5
ASSWDNRGETQY
>12|TRBV2|TRBJ1-4
ASRRQGRNEKLF
>16|TRBV9|TRBJ2-5
ASSVGPSGRAFQETQY
>9|TRBV30|TRBJ2-5
AWGGYETQY
>13|TRBV29-1|TRBJ1-1
SVEENAGGSTEAF
>12|TRBV20-1|TRBJ2-5
SARRDRVGETQY
>13|TRBV6-5|TRBJ1-5
ASSYKQYSNQPQH
>16|TRBV11-2|TRBJ2-1
ASSLSRDRGRLYNEQF
>14|TRBV13|TRBJ1-2
ASSLRGMEVDYGYT
>13|TRBV20-1|TRBJ2-3
SASDRTSGTDTQY
>13|TRBV11-2|TRBJ1-2
ASSLGRGASYGYT
>13|TRBV20-1|TRBJ1-3
SARDLGEGRNTIY
>12|TRBV7-2|TRBJ1-5
ASSLVRVLEPQH
>9|TRBV29-1|TRBJ2-2
SVGAFGELF
>13|TRBV12-3/TRBV12-4|TRBJ2-7
ASSPRGGAGAEQY
>12|TRBV20-1|TRBJ2-3
SARAAGRINTQY
>14|TRBV20-1|TRBJ1-5
SARDARTGDNQPQH
>15|TRBV27|TRBJ2-3
ASSLGLAGGWEDTQY